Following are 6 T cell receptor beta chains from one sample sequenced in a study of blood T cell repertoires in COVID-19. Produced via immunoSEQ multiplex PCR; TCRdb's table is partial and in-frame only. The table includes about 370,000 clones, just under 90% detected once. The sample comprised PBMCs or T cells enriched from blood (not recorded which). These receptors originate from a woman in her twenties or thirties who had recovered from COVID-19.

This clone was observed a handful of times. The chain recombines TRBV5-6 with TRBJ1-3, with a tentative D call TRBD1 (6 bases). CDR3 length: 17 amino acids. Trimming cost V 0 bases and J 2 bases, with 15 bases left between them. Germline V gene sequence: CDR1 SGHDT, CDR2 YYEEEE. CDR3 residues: CASSLVAGTRTGNTIYF. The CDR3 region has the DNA TGTGCCAGCAGCTTGGTCGCAGGGACAAGAACTGGAAACACCATATATTTT.

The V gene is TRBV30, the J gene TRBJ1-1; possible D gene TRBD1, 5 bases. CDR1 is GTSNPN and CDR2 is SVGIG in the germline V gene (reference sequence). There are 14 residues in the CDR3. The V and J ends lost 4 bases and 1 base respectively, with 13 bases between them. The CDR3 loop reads CAWIPYGQNTEAFF. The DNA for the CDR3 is TGTGCCTGGATCCCTTACGGACAGAACACTGAAGCTTTCTTT.

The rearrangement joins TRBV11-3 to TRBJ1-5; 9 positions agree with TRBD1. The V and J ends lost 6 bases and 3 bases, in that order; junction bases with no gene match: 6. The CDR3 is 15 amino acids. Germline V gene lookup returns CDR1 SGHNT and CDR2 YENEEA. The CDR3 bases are TGTGCCAGCAGTGCTTGGGACAGGGCCAATCAGCCCCAGCATTTT. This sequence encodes CASSAWDRANQPQHF.

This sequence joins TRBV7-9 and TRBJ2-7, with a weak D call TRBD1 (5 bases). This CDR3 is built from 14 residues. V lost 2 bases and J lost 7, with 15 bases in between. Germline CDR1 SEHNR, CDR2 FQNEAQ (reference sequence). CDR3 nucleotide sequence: TGTGCCAGCAGCTTATTCCGGACACAAGGAGAGCAGTACTTC. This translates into CASSLFRTQGEQYF.

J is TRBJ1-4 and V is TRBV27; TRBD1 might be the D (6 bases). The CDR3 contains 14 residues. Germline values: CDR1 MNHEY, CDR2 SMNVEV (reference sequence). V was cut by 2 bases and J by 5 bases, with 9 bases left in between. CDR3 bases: TGTGCCAGCAGTTTAGTCAGGGGCAATGAAAAACTGTTTTTT. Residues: CASSLVRGNEKLFF.

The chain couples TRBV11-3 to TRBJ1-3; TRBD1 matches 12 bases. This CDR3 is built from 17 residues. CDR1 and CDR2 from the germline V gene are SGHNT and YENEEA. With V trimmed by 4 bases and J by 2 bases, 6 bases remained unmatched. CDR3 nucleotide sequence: TGTGCCAGCAGCTCGGTACGGGACAGGGGGCCTGGAAACACCATATATTTT. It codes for CASSSVRDRGPGNTIYF.